The entry below describes one TCR beta chain. This clonotype is regarded as medium-sized (0.01 to 0.1%). Its binding antigen is unknown. Base qualities are not at hand, and no much larger clone is one base apart. Amplification of TCR beta CDR3 regions was carried out from RNA transcripts. The TCR CDR3 was subjected to a first round of RT-PCR using the HTBI primer set and the Qiagen OneStep RT-PCR kit. Libraries were constructed in a second round of multiplex PCR, after which size selection and purification were carried out. Libraries were sequenced paired-end with 100 bp reads on an Illumina HiSeq2000. In the source study's methods: SOAPnuke was used to process the raw data, removing reads that contained adapters or uncalled bases, had a mean Phred below 15, or lacked an exact match to the constant primer or identifier. COPE v1.2.5 was used to merge the high-quality paired reads, and each unique nucleotide sequence was defined as a clonotype. Clonotypes were aligned to IMGT TRBV, TRBD and TRBJ reference segments using MiTCR v1.1. Only V-J combinations with frequency above 0.0001, covering approximately 99% of repertoires, were analysed. The TCS score was defined as F50 (clonal expansion) divided by E x V (chaos), with BLOSUM62-based TCRdist calculated between CDR3 peptides within each V-J. Welch's t-statistics and random forest reduced around 510 V-J features to about 13, which were used in a naive Bayes classifier (R e1071). Clones were called with MiXCR by TCRdb after fastp trimmed the public reads at Q25, and only in-frame beta chains were retained. Rows with one shared CDR3 protein collapse into an entry with the most common genes and DNA. The V and J calls follow TCRdb's processing rather than the paper's. For this sample there are 350,000 to 400,000 distinct CDR3 sequences; about 20% appear just once. The leading ten clones occupy around 3.6% of the sample.

Stable Graves' hyperthyroidism was defined as the absence of progression to ophthalmopathy over 18 months of follow-up. Hyperthyroidism patients were newly diagnosed, with disease duration under 2 months, and aged 18 to 65 years. Exclusion was applied to patients with uncontrolled infections, other autoimmune diseases, pregnancy or lactation. Clinical symptoms, serum thyroxine and TRAb, thyroid ultrasound, and orbital computed tomography formed the basis for the diagnoses. Ficoll-Paque density gradient centrifugation was used to isolate PBMCs from about 10 ml of fresh peripheral blood. Trizol reagent was used to extract total RNA, and RNA quality was then checked on an Agilent 2100 Bioanalyzer. This record belongs to a study of T cells in Graves' hyperthyroidism and ophthalmopathy (dated by TCRdb to the late 2010s). About the study as a whole: Peripheral blood samples were taken at the time of initial diagnosis, prior to any treatment. TCR V-J signatures able to tell the groups apart were searched for in a discovery cohort of 90 to 100 patients, of whom 43 had Graves' ophthalmopathy and roughly 57 had stable Graves' hyperthyroidism. Whether ophthalmopathy could be predicted prospectively was tested in an independent validation cohort made up of roughly 20 hyperthyroidism patients plus 17 patients who later progressed to ophthalmopathy. The 95 to 100 discovery patients were divided at random into training and test sets in a 7:3 ratio. The study also compared thyroid tissue and blood T-cell repertoires from 6 or 7 Graves' hyperthyroidism patients. After sampling, hyperthyroidism patients received methimazole starting at 30 mg daily, and ophthalmopathy patients received high-dose intravenous methylprednisolone. TCR Vbeta CDR3 sequencing of 140 or so peripheral blood samples (under 45 ophthalmopathy, over 70 hyperthyroidism and roughly 17 progressor patients) is reported in the paper.

The paper as a whole reports these results and caveats: No statistical method was used to set the sample size in advance, and investigators knew the group allocation. In validation, the model predicted progression to ophthalmopathy with around 71% sensitivity and less than 75% specificity, a median of around 6.6 months before onset. Most expanded thyroid clonotypes (frequency above 0.001) were also detected in blood, suggesting blood repertoires may reflect thyroid immune responses. A 13 V-J signature model separated ophthalmopathy from stable hyperthyroidism, with 87.88% sensitivity and roughly 82% specificity in cross-validation and 80%/75% in testing.

Via the germline V gene, CDR1 is MNHNS and CDR2 SASEGT. Counted from cysteine to phenylalanine, this CDR3 has 14 amino acids. Left in the record is the CDR3 DNA by itself, 42 bases read in frame from the first base. The V end loses 2 bases and the J end loses 1 base, and a stretch of 8 bases separates them. Specimen: blood. This TCR came from a woman between 18 and 29 years old with Graves' hyperthyroidism. The receptor chain draws on TRBV6-1 and TRBJ1-1, with the D segment identity uncertain. The DNA sequence is given as TGTGCCAGCAGTGAACGCCTCCCGAACACTGAAGCTTTCTTT. Translation gives CASSERLPNTEAFF.